This TCR beta chain emerged from a study of T cell clusters in autoimmune cytopenias. Study-wide results and caveats: Exclusive TRB clusters were about 3-fold more numerous in healthy donors than in active autoimmune hepatitis. No experiment has yet validated the function of the T cell clusters defined in silico.

One tube held mixed TRB-A and TRB-B primer pools for touch-down PCR. Reanalyzing the multiplex PCR reads, TCRdb keeps one entry per CDR3 protein, without DNA. The clone table shows a few thousand distinct CDR3 sequences, with the ten largest holding 2.5% to 3%. Tens of thousands of genome equivalents of blood DNA were amplified for TRB. Worth noting for this clonotype: The antigen remains undetermined.

The germline V gene has CDR1 MNHEY and CDR2 SMNVEV (reference sequence). The CDR3 length is 14 residues. These data were also reused for a study on T cell repertoires in aging, cancer and after chemotherapy. That study reports: Untreated cancer patients had significantly lower blood TCR diversity than age-matched healthy donors. Loss of evenness, beyond lost richness, contributed to age-related TCR diversity decline in cancer patients.

The chain uses TRBV27 and TRBJ1-1. This TCR derives from a human donor in good health. Sequencing was done on a sample of peripheral blood. The CDR3 reads CASSLFGKWTEAFF.